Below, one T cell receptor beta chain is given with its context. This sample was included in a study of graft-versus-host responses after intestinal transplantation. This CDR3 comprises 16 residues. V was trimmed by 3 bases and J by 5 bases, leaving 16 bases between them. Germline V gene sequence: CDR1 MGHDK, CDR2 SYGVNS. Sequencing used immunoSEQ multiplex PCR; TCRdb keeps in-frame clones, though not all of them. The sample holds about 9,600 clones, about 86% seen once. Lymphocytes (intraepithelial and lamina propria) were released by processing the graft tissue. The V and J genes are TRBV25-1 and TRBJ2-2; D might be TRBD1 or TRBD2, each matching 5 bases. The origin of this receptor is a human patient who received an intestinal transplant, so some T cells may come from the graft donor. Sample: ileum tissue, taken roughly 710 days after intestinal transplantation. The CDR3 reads CASSDSGAELTGELFF. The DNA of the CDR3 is TGTGCCAGCAGTGATTCCGGGGCAGAACTAACCGGGGAGCTGTTTTTT.